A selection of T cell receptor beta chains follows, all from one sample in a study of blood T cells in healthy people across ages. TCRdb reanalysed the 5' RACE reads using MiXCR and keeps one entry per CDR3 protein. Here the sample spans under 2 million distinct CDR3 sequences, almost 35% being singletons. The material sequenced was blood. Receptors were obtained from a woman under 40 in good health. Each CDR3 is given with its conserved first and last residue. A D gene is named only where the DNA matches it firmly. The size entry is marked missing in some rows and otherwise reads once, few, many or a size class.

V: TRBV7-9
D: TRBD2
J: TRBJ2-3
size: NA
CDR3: CASSLIAGGSDTQYF
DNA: TGTGCCAGCAGCTTAATAGCGGGGGGTTCAGATACGCAGTATTTT

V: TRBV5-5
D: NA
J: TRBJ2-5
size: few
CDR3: CASSSDVPETQYF
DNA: TGTGCCAGCAGCTCCGACGTTCCGGAGACCCAGTACTTC

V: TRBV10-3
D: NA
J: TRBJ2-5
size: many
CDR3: CAISEPQRPGQETQYF
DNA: TGTGCCATCAGTGAGCCCCAACGTCCCGGTCAAGAGACCCAGTACTTC

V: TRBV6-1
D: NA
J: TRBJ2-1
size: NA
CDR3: CASSEVWGSSYNEQFF
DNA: TGTGCCAGCAGTGAAGTGTGGGGGTCTAGCTACAATGAGCAGTTCTTC

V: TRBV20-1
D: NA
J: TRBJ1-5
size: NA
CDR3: CSAEPSSGYGNQPQHF
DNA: TGCAGTGCAGAACCGTCTTCAGGGTACGGCAATCAGCCCCAGCATTTT

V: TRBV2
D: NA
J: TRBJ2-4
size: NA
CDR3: CAGRVEGGHGNIQYF
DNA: TGTGCCGGCAGGGTGGAGGGGGGGCACGGAAACATTCAGTACTTC

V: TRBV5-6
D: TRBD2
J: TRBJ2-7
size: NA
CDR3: CASSSLAGWGDEQYF
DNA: TGTGCCAGCAGCTCACTAGCGGGGTGGGGGGACGAGCAGTACTTC

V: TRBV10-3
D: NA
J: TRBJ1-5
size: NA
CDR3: CAISVEDDSTQPQHF
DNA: TGTGCCATCAGTGTTGAAGACGATAGCACTCAGCCCCAGCATTTT

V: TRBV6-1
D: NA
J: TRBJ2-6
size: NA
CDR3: CASSDIGPGVLGGANVLTF
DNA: TGTGCCAGCAGTGATATAGGCCCGGGTGTCCTTGGTGGGGCCAACGTCCTGACTTTC

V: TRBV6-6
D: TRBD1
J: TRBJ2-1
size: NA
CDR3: CASSPPLGQLYNEQFF
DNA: TGTGCCAGCAGTCCACCCTTGGGACAGCTCTACAATGAGCAGTTCTTC

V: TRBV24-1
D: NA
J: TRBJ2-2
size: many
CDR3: CATSDPRRAGELFF
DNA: TGTGCCACCAGTGATCCCCGACGGGCCGGGGAGCTGTTTTTT

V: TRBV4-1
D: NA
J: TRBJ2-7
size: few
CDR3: CASSQGPAANKYEQYF
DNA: TGCGCCAGCAGCCAAGGCCCGGCAGCGAACAAGTACGAGCAGTACTTC

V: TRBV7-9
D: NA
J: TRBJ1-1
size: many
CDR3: CASSAGSTEAFF
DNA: TGTGCCAGCAGCGCCGGCAGCACTGAAGCTTTCTTT

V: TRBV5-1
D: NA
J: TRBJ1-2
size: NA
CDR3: CASSSGGGFYGYTF
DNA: TGCGCCAGCAGCTCCGGTGGGGGCTTCTATGGCTACACCTTC

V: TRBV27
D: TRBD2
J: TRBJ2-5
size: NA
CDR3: CASQAAGDWQETQYF
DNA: TGTGCCAGCCAAGCAGCGGGAGACTGGCAAGAGACCCAGTACTTC

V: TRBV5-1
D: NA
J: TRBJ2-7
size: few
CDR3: CASSTTGPLRYEQYF
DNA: TGCGCCAGCAGCACCACAGGGCCGTTGCGCTACGAGCAGTACTTC

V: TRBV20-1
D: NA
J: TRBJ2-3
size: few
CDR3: CSASAQQGNTDTQYF
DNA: TGCAGTGCCTCCGCCCAACAGGGTAACACAGATACGCAGTATTTT

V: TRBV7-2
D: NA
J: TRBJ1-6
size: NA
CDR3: CASSLVETVQTLHF
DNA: TGTGCCAGCAGCCTGGTGGAGACGGTCCAAACCCTCCACTTT

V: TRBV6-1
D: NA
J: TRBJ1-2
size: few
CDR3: CASSVQGTNYGYTF
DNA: TGTGCCAGCAGTGTACAGGGTACCAACTATGGCTACACCTTC

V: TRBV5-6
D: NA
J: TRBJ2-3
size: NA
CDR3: CASSWWETSTDTQYF
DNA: TGTGCCAGCAGCTGGTGGGAGACTAGCACAGATACGCAGTATTTT

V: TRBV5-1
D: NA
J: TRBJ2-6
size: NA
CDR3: CVSSLKELGANVLTF
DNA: TGCGTCAGCAGCTTGAAAGAGCTTGGGGCCAACGTCCTGACTTTC

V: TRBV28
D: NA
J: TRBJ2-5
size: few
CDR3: CASRIQGLETQYF
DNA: TGTGCCAGCAGAATACAGGGTTTGGAGACCCAGTACTTC

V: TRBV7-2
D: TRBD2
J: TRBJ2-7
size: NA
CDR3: CASSLSAGVEGEQYF
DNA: TGTGCCAGCAGCTTATCAGCGGGGGTCGAGGGCGAGCAGTACTTC

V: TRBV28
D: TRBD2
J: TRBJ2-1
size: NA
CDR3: CASRDGTRGFWEQFF
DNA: TGTGCCAGCAGGGACGGGACTAGGGGATTCTGGGAGCAGTTCTTC

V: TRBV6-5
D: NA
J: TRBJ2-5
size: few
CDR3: CASRRGGFIQETQYF
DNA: TGTGCCAGCAGGCGTGGGGGGTTTATCCAAGAGACCCAGTACTTC

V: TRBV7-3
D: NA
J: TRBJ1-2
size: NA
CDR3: CASSLNPDSPYTF
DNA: TGTGCCAGCAGCTTAAATCCCGACAGCCCCTACACCTTC

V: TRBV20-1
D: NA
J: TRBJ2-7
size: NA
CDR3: CSARSLSSSYEQYF
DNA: TGCAGTGCTAGGTCCCTAAGTAGCTCCTACGAGCAGTACTTC

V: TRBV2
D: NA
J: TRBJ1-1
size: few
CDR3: CASRRSFLNTEAFF
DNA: TGTGCCAGCAGAAGATCTTTTTTGAACACTGAAGCTTTCTTT

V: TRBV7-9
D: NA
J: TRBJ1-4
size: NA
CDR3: CASSFGTKGYIATNEKLFF
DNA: TGTGCCAGCAGCTTCGGGACAAAAGGATATATAGCAACTAATGAAAAACTGTTTTTT

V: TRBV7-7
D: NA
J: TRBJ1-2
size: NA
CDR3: CVSSLALSGNYGYTF
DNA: TGTGTCAGCAGCTTAGCGCTATCAGGAAACTATGGCTACACCTTC

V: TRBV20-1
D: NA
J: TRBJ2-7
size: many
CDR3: CSFQGPSYEQYF
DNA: TGCAGCTTTCAGGGGCCCTCCTACGAGCAGTACTTC

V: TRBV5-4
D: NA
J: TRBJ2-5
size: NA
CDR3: CASSLSGASQETQYF
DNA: TGTGCCAGCAGCTTGTCCGGGGCTTCCCAAGAGACCCAGTACTTC

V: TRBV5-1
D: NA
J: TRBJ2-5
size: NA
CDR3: CASSLAPQGAKETQYF
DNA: TGCGCCAGCAGCTTGGCCCCACAGGGAGCTAAAGAGACCCAGTACTTC

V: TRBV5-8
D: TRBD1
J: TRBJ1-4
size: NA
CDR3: CASSLDRGKGKLFF
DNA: TGTGCCAGCAGCTTGGACAGGGGAAAAGGAAAACTGTTTTTT

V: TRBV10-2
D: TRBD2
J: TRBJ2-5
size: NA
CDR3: CASSEWTSGSIRETQYF
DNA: TGCGCCAGCAGTGAGTGGACTAGCGGGAGTATTCGGGAGACCCAGTACTTC

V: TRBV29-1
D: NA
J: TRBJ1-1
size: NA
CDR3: CSVAGAAGTEAFF
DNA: TGCAGCGTCGCAGGGGCCGCCGGCACTGAAGCTTTCTTT

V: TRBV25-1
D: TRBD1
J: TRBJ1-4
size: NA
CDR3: CASSVRDRETNEKLFF
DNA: TGTGCCAGCAGTGTCCGGGACAGGGAAACTAATGAAAAACTGTTTTTT

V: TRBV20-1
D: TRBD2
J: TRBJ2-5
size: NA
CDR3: CSARDISGGAVRETQYF
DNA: TGCAGTGCTAGAGATATTAGCGGGGGGGCCGTCCGGGAGACCCAGTACTTC

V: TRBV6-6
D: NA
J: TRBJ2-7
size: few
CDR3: CASSPTAASYEQYF
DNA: TGTGCCAGCAGCCCCACGGCAGCCTCCTACGAGCAGTACTTC

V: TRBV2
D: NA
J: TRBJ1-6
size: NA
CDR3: CASSSQGSSYNSPLHF
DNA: TGTGCCAGCAGTAGCCAGGGGAGCTCCTATAATTCACCCCTCCACTTT

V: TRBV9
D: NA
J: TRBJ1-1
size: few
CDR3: CASSRFRDHTEAFF
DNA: TGTGCCAGCAGTAGATTCCGGGACCATACTGAAGCTTTCTTT

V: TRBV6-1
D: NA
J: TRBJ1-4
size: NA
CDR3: CASSEAGAYDLGKLFF
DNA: TGTGCCAGCAGTGAAGCAGGTGCCTATGACCTTGGAAAACTGTTTTTT

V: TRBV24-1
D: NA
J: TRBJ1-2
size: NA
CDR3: CATSGGRDGYTF
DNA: TGTGCCACCAGTGGTGGCAGAGATGGCTACACCTTC

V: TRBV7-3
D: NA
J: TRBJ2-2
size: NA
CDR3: CASSSQTANEYFGELFF
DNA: TGTGCCAGCAGCTCTCAGACAGCTAACGAGTATTTTGGGGAGCTGTTTTTT

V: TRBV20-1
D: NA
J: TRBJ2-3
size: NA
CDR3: CSARGPARPRSDTQYF
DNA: TGCAGTGCTAGAGGCCCCGCGAGGCCGAGATCAGATACGCAGTATTTT

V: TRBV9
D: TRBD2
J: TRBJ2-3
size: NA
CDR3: CASSVGPAGGPTDTQYF
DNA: TGTGCCAGCAGCGTAGGTCCAGCGGGGGGCCCCACAGATACGCAGTATTTT

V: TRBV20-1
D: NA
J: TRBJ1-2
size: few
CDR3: CSARDPAGGYGYTF
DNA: TGCAGTGCTAGAGATCCTGCGGGGGGCTATGGCTACACCTTC

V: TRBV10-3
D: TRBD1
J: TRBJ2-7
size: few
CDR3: CAIRGAGTAYEQYF
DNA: TGTGCCATCAGGGGAGCCGGGACAGCCTACGAGCAGTACTTC

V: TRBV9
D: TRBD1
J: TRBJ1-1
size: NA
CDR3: CASSVPTPGGNAEAFF
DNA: TGTGCCAGCAGCGTCCCTACTCCAGGGGGTAACGCTGAAGCTTTCTTT

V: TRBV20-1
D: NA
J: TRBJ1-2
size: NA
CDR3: CSVLAGNYGYTF
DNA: TGCAGTGTCCTGGCGGGGAACTATGGCTACACCTTC

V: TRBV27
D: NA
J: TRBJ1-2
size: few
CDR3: CASSTRHLNYGYTF
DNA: TGTGCCAGCAGCACCCGACATCTTAACTATGGCTACACCTTC

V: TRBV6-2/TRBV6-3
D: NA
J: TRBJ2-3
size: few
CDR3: CASRYTGVSTDTQYF
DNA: TGTGCCAGCAGGTACACCGGGGTAAGCACAGATACGCAGTATTTT

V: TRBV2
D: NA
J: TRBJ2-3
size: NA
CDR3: CASDGPVDTQYF
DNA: TGTGCCAGCGATGGACCTGTAGATACGCAGTATTTT

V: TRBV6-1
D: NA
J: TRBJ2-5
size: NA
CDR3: CASSRTTGASGETQYF
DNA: TGTGCCAGCAGCCGGACTACGGGGGCCTCTGGTGAGACCCAGTACTTC

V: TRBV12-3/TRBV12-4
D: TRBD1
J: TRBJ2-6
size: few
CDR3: CASSPNLGQGAGANVLTF
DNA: TGTGCCAGCAGCCCAAACTTAGGACAGGGGGCTGGGGCCAACGTCCTGACTTTC

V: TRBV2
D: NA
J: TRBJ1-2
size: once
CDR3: CASSRVGYTF
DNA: TGTGCCAGCAGCAGGGTAGGCTACACCTTC

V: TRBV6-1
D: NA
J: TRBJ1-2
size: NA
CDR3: CASRSQGTYGYTF
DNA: TGTGCCAGCAGGTCCCAGGGAACCTATGGCTACACCTTC

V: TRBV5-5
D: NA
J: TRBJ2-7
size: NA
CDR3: CASSLEEGSATLSYEQYF
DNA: TGTGCCAGCAGCTTGGAAGAGGGGTCGGCCACCCTCTCCTACGAGCAGTACTTC

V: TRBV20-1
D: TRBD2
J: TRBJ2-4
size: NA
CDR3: CSASSGTSGVGEQYF
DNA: TGCAGTGCTAGTTCGGGGACTAGCGGGGTAGGGGAGCAGTACTTC